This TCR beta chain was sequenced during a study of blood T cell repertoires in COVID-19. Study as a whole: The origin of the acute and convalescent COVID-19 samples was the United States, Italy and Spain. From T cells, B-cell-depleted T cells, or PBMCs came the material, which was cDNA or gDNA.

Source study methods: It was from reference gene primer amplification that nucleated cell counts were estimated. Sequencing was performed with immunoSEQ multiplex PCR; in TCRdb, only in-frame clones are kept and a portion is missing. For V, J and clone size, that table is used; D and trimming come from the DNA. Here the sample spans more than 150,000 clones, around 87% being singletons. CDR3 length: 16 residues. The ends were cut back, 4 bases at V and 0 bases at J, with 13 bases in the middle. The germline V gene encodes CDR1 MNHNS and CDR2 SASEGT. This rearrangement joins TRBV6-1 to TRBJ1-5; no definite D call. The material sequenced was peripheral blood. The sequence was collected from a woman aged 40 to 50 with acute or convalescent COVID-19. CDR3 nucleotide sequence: TGTGCCAGCAGTGCTCCCGGCGGATATAGCAATCAGCCCCAGCATTTT. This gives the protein CASSAPGGYSNQPQHF.